The rows below give T cell receptor beta chains drawn from one sample of a study of T cells in Graves' hyperthyroidism and ophthalmopathy. In TCRdb, the multiplex PCR reads were re-called with MiXCR into one record per CDR3 protein. The table has a few hundred thousand distinct CDR3 sequences, 14% to 15% seen once. The sample comprised blood. Every receptor here comes from a woman in her twenties or thirties with Graves' hyperthyroidism. Both conserved end residues are part of each CDR3. The D gene is left open where the match is weak. A row's size may be missing; if present it is once, few, many or a size class.

TRBJ1-2,TRBV15,TRBD1,many,CATSRGGTAYGYTF,TGTGCCACCAGCAGAGGTGGGACAGCCTATGGCTACACCTTC
TRBJ2-7,TRBV6-1,TRBD1,many,CASSETGATYEQYF,TGTGCCAGCAGTGAGACAGGGGCAACCTACGAGCAGTACTTC
TRBJ2-7,TRBV27,NA,many,CASSFGGSSDEQYF,TGTGCCAGCAGTTTCGGTGGGAGCAGTGACGAGCAGTACTTC
TRBJ2-1,TRBV20-1,NA,many,CSARLAIYNEQFF,TGCAGTGCCAGGCTAGCGATCTACAATGAGCAGTTCTTC
TRBJ2-2,TRBV5-4,NA,NA,CASSLDPGQPTGELFF,TGTGCCAGCAGCTTGGATCCCGGACAACCCACGGGGGAGCTGTTTTTT
TRBJ2-7,TRBV28,TRBD1,many,CASVRQGAYEQYF,TGTGCCAGCGTCCGACAGGGGGCATACGAGCAGTACTTC
TRBJ2-1,TRBV7-9,TRBD2,NA,CATKTSGSDHEQFF,TGTGCCACAAAGACTAGCGGGAGTGATCATGAGCAGTTCTTC
TRBJ2-3,TRBV13,TRBD1,few,CASSLSGQGAWAQYF,TGTGCCAGCAGCTTATCGGGACAGGGGGCTTGGGCGCAGTATTTT
TRBJ2-3,TRBV7-9,NA,few,CASSSNPFSTDTQYF,TGTGCCAGCAGCTCTAACCCCTTTAGCACAGATACGCAGTATTTT
TRBJ2-5,TRBV5-1,NA,few,CASSYTTREGNQYF,TGCGCCAGCAGCTACACTACCCGAGAAGGGAATCAGTACTTC
TRBJ2-3,TRBV5-4,TRBD1,NA,CASSFGQGSDTQYF,TGTGCCAGCAGCTTCGGACAGGGTTCAGATACGCAGTATTTT
TRBJ2-7,TRBV27,TRBD1,few,CASSHRGLYEQYF,TGTGCCAGCAGTCACAGGGGGCTCTACGAGCAGTACTTC
TRBJ2-1,TRBV28,TRBD2,many,CASSLLWGGNRDEQFF,TGTGCCAGCAGTTTGCTGTGGGGGGGTAACAGAGATGAGCAGTTCTTC
TRBJ2-7,TRBV3-1,TRBD2,many,CASSQEAGAREQYF,TGTGCCAGCAGCCAAGAAGCGGGGGCGCGAGAGCAGTACTTC
TRBJ2-1,TRBV12-3/TRBV12-4,NA,many,CASSELLSYNEQFF,TGTGCCAGCAGTGAACTTTTAAGCTACAATGAGCAGTTCTTC
TRBJ2-3,TRBV20-1,NA,many,CSARLEMDTQYF,TGCAGTGCTAGACTTGAAATGGATACGCAGTATTTT
TRBJ2-2,TRBV5-6,TRBD2,once,CASSLEASGRLTGELFF,TGTGCCAGCAGCTTGGAGGCTAGCGGGAGACTCACCGGGGAGCTGTTTTTT
TRBJ2-1,TRBV7-6,NA,many,CASSANNEQFF,TGTGCCAGCAGCGCTAACAATGAGCAGTTCTTC
TRBJ1-2,TRBV11-2,TRBD1,NA,CASSSTGGPYGYTF,TGTGCCAGCAGCTCGACAGGGGGACCATATGGCTACACCTTC
TRBJ1-6,TRBV6-1,TRBD1,few,CASSETGQGSSPLHF,TGTGCCAGCAGTGAAACGGGACAGGGAAGTTCACCCCTCCACTTT
TRBJ1-2,TRBV12-3/TRBV12-4,NA,few,CASSLQGLDGYTF,TGTGCCAGCAGCTTACAGGGTTTGGACGGCTACACCTTC
TRBJ1-1,TRBV10-3,NA,few,CAISGTSPTEAFF,TGTGCCATCAGTGGGACAAGTCCCACTGAAGCTTTCTTT
TRBJ2-1,TRBV20-1,TRBD2,many,CSAQGARTSGLWEQFF,TGCAGTGCCCAAGGGGCCCGGACTAGCGGCCTTTGGGAGCAGTTCTTC
TRBJ2-7,TRBV24-1,TRBD1,many,CATSDGATGSYEQYF,TGTGCCACCAGTGACGGCGCGACAGGGTCCTACGAGCAGTACTTC
TRBJ1-1,TRBV7-9,NA,NA,CASSLAPGTTEAFF,TGTGCCAGCAGCTTAGCCCCAGGGACCACTGAAGCTTTCTTT
TRBJ2-1,TRBV12-3/TRBV12-4,NA,many,CASSLAGLSSYNEQFF,TGTGCCAGCAGTTTGGCGGGCCTTAGCTCCTACAATGAGCAGTTCTTC
TRBJ2-7,TRBV20-1,TRBD1,many,CSARDDRTGGVLYEQYF,TGCAGTGCTAGAGATGACCGGACAGGGGGCGTCTTATACGAGCAGTACTTC